The rows below give T cell receptor beta chains drawn from one sample of a study of Tregs in tolerant kidney transplant recipients. The method was immunoSEQ multiplex PCR; TCRdb's version includes in-frame clones alone and lacks a portion of them. The sample gives fewer than 20,000 clones, 53% of which show up once; about 3% is in the top ten. These receptors lack a known antigen. The sample in question was CD4+ T cells from blood cultured with allogeneic cells, obtained before the transplant. These receptors were taken from a human patient who received a combined kidney and bone marrow transplant. Both conserved end residues are part of each CDR3. Fields, in order: clone size, J gene, D gene, V gene, CDR3 DNA, CDR3 protein. A D gene is named only where the DNA matches it firmly. Only some rows state a clone size, as once, few, many or a class for expanded clones.

size: few; J: TRBJ1-5; D: -; V: TRBV7-6; DNA: TGTGCCAGCAGCTTAGGTCCTGGCGGGCAGCCCCAGCATTTT; CDR3: CASSLGPGGQPQHF
size: -; J: TRBJ1-1; D: -; V: TRBV5-5; DNA: TGTGCCAGCAGCTTGGTGGGCGGGAGTAACACTGAAGCTTTCTTT; CDR3: CASSLVGGSNTEAFF
size: -; J: TRBJ2-7; D: TRBD1; V: TRBV18; DNA: TGTGCCAGCTCACCCCGACAGGGCCCATCCTACGAGCAGTACTTC; CDR3: CASSPRQGPSYEQYF
size: -; J: TRBJ2-2; D: TRBD2; V: TRBV4-1; DNA: TGCGCCAGCAGCCAAGAGGTCCGACTAGCGGGGGGGCCTACCGGGGAGCTGTTTTTT; CDR3: CASSQEVRLAGGPTGELFF
size: -; J: TRBJ2-5; D: TRBD2; V: TRBV19; DNA: TGTGCCAGTAGTATTGGGGGGGGAATAGCAGAGACCCAGTACTTC; CDR3: CASSIGGGIAETQYF
size: -; J: TRBJ1-4; D: -; V: TRBV7-2; DNA: TGTGCCAGCAGTCCAACAGGGATTTTGAGGGAAAAACTGTTTTTT; CDR3: CASSPTGILREKLFF
size: -; J: TRBJ1-2; D: TRBD1; V: TRBV5-4; DNA: TGTGCCAGCAGCTACAGGGGTTCCTACTATGGCTACACCTTC; CDR3: CASSYRGSYYGYTF
size: -; J: TRBJ1-2; D: TRBD1; V: TRBV4-2; DNA: TGTGCCAGCAGACCTGGACAGGAGCACTATGGCTACACCTTC; CDR3: CASRPGQEHYGYTF
size: -; J: TRBJ2-4; D: TRBD1; V: TRBV13; DNA: TGTGCCAGCGCAGTCCATCTTCGGGACAGGGGGCCGTTCATGAGTGCCAAAAACATTCAGTACTTC; CDR3: CASAVHLRDRGPFMSAKNIQYF
size: -; J: TRBJ1-1; D: TRBD1; V: TRBV28; DNA: TGTGCCAGCAGTCCAGGACAGGGCACTGAAGCTTTCTTT; CDR3: CASSPGQGTEAFF
size: few; J: TRBJ2-5; D: TRBD2; V: TRBV7-9; DNA: TGTGCCAGCGATCCCAGGTTTAGCGGGAGTGTTGAGACCCAGTACTTC; CDR3: CASDPRFSGSVETQYF
size: -; J: TRBJ1-2; D: -; V: TRBV4-1; DNA: TGCGCCAGCAGTAGTAGGACTAACTTTGGCTACACCTTC; CDR3: CASSSRTNFGYTF
size: few; J: TRBJ2-5; D: TRBD2; V: TRBV5-1; DNA: TGCGCCAGCAGCTTGGCCCCCCTAGCGGGATTAGGGCAAGAGACCCAGTACTTC; CDR3: CASSLAPLAGLGQETQYF
size: -; J: TRBJ1-1; D: TRBD1; V: TRBV6-1; DNA: TGTGCCAGCATGGGACAGCAGAACACTGAAGCTTTCTTT; CDR3: CASMGQQNTEAFF
size: -; J: TRBJ2-7; D: TRBD1; V: TRBV7-7; DNA: TGTGCCAGCAGCACCAGGACAGGGGGCGAGCAGTACTTC; CDR3: CASSTRTGGEQYF
size: -; J: TRBJ2-1; D: -; V: TRBV12-2; DNA: TGTGCAAGTCGCTTGAACGGTGGTAGCGTCCCTAGCTCCTACAATGAGCAGTTCTTC; CDR3: CASRLNGGSVPSSYNEQFF
size: -; J: TRBJ2-2; D: -; V: TRBV29-1; DNA: TGCAGCGTAGAGGGACTCTTGAACACCGGGGAGCTGTTTTTT; CDR3: CSVEGLLNTGELFF
size: -; J: TRBJ2-3; D: TRBD1; V: TRBV5-8; DNA: TGTGCCAGCAGCTACTACAGGGGGGACCACACAGATACGCAGTATTTT; CDR3: CASSYYRGDHTDTQYF
size: -; J: TRBJ2-1; D: -; V: TRBV4-2; DNA: TGTGCCAGCAGCCAATTCCAGGGAACTACCTACAATGAGCAGTTCTTC; CDR3: CASSQFQGTTYNEQFF
size: -; J: TRBJ2-3; D: TRBD1; V: TRBV7-2; DNA: TGTGCCAGCAGCTACCGGGACAGGTTCACAGATACGCAGTATTTT; CDR3: CASSYRDRFTDTQYF
size: -; J: TRBJ2-7; D: TRBD1; V: TRBV19; DNA: TGTGCCAGTACCCGGACAGGGGGCGCGGTCGAGCAGTACTTC; CDR3: CASTRTGGAVEQYF
size: -; J: TRBJ2-7; D: TRBD1; V: TRBV11-2; DNA: TGTGCCAGCAGCCCGGGACAGGACCCCTACGAGCAGTACTTC; CDR3: CASSPGQDPYEQYF
size: -; J: TRBJ1-2; D: -; V: TRBV18; DNA: TGTGCCAGCTCGGAGGGACGCCGCTATGGCTACACCTTC; CDR3: CASSEGRRYGYTF
size: -; J: TRBJ2-1; D: TRBD2; V: TRBV7-6; DNA: TGTGCCAGCAGCCCGAAGGGTAGCGGGAGCTTCGTCTACAATGAGCAGTTCTTC; CDR3: CASSPKGSGSFVYNEQFF
size: once; J: TRBJ2-1; D: TRBD2; V: TRBV6-6; DNA: TGTGCCAGCAGTTCAACTAGCGGGGGGACCTACAATGAGCAGTTCTTC; CDR3: CASSSTSGGTYNEQFF
size: -; J: TRBJ2-1; D: TRBD1; V: TRBV5-5; DNA: TGTGCCAGCAGCTTCCAGGGGGCGTCCCATGAGCAGTTCTTC; CDR3: CASSFQGASHEQFF
size: -; J: TRBJ2-7; D: -; V: TRBV9; DNA: TGTGCCAGCAGCGTAGAAGGGAGACGAGGCTACGAGCAGTACTTC; CDR3: CASSVEGRRGYEQYF
size: -; J: TRBJ2-5; D: -; V: TRBV6-5; DNA: TGTGCCAGCAGTTGGGACTTTTCGTCAGAGACCCAGTACTTC; CDR3: CASSWDFSSETQYF
size: -; J: TRBJ1-2; D: TRBD1; V: TRBV5-4; DNA: TGTGCCAGCAGCTTGCTTACGGGACAGATAAACTATGGCTACACCTTC; CDR3: CASSLLTGQINYGYTF
size: -; J: TRBJ2-5; D: TRBD2; V: TRBV4-2; DNA: TGTGCCAGCAGCATGGCTGGACTAGCGGGAGAAGAGACCCAGTACTTC; CDR3: CASSMAGLAGEETQYF
size: -; J: TRBJ1-5; D: TRBD1; V: TRBV28; DNA: TGTGCCAGCGGCCAACAGGGGATGTTTAATCAGCCCCAGCATTTT; CDR3: CASGQQGMFNQPQHF
size: -; J: TRBJ2-1; D: TRBD2; V: TRBV7-3; DNA: TGTGCCAGCAGCCCGAAAGCGGGGGACGAGCAGTTCTTC; CDR3: CASSPKAGDEQFF
size: -; J: TRBJ2-7; D: TRBD2; V: TRBV4-1; DNA: TGCGCCAGCAGCCATAGAGTTTCCGGGACTACCTACGAGCAGTACTTC; CDR3: CASSHRVSGTTYEQYF
size: few; J: TRBJ2-7; D: -; V: TRBV21-1; DNA: TGTGCCAGCAGCAATACTAACCTTACAGGGACCCCTTCCTACGAGCAGTACTTC; CDR3: CASSNTNLTGTPSYEQYF
size: -; J: TRBJ1-1; D: -; V: TRBV7-2; DNA: TGTGCCAGCAGCCTCCCCCAGAGGGGGTCTGAAGCTTTCTTT; CDR3: CASSLPQRGSEAFF
size: -; J: TRBJ1-1; D: -; V: TRBV7-2; DNA: TGTGCCAGCAGCTTATACTGGGGGGAATTTGAAGCTTTCTTT; CDR3: CASSLYWGEFEAFF
size: -; J: TRBJ1-1; D: -; V: TRBV9; DNA: TGTGCCAGCAGCGTAGTGGGGGCTCTGGACACTGAAGCTTTCTTT; CDR3: CASSVVGALDTEAFF
size: -; J: TRBJ2-2; D: TRBD2; V: TRBV19; DNA: TGTGCCAGTAGTGTGACTAGCGGGAGGCTCACCGGGGAGCTGTTTTTT; CDR3: CASSVTSGRLTGELFF
size: medium-sized; J: TRBJ2-7; D: TRBD2; V: TRBV27; DNA: TGTGCCAGCAGACCGGGGACTAGCGTCTCCTACGAGCAGTACTTC; CDR3: CASRPGTSVSYEQYF
size: -; J: TRBJ2-3; D: TRBD2; V: TRBV27; DNA: TGTGCCAGCAGTTTAGGAGTTCCTAGCGGGGGGGTAGATACGCAGTATTTT; CDR3: CASSLGVPSGGVDTQYF
size: -; J: TRBJ1-1; D: -; V: TRBV29-1; DNA: TGCAGCTCTGTGGAGGTGTGGGGCACTGAAGCTTTCTTT; CDR3: CSSVEVWGTEAFF
size: -; J: TRBJ2-1; D: TRBD2; V: TRBV9; DNA: TGTGCCAGCAGCGTAGGCGGGAGGGCGGGCAATGAGCAGTTCTTC; CDR3: CASSVGGRAGNEQFF
size: few; J: TRBJ1-1; D: -; V: TRBV11-3; DNA: TGTGCCAGCAGCCTGCCGGGCACTGAAGCTTTCTTT; CDR3: CASSLPGTEAFF
size: -; J: TRBJ2-1; D: TRBD2; V: TRBV7-2; DNA: TGTGCCAGCAGCTTAGTAGCGGGTGCCTACAATGAGCAGTTCTTC; CDR3: CASSLVAGAYNEQFF
size: once; J: TRBJ2-1; D: -; V: TRBV7-8; DNA: TGTGCCAGCAGCCATTCGAGCTCCTACAATGAGCAGTTCTTC; CDR3: CASSHSSSYNEQFF
size: few; J: TRBJ1-5; D: -; V: TRBV19; DNA: TGTGCCAGTGCCCAAGGAGGGAACAATCAGCCCCAGCATTTT; CDR3: CASAQGGNNQPQHF
size: -; J: TRBJ1-1; D: -; V: TRBV7-6; DNA: TGTGCCAGCAGCTTAGAGGCCAGGGGGAACACTGAAGCTTTCTTT; CDR3: CASSLEARGNTEAFF
size: -; J: TRBJ1-2; D: TRBD1; V: TRBV6-1; DNA: TGTGCCAGCAGATACCAGGGGGCCTATGGCTACACCTTC; CDR3: CASRYQGAYGYTF
size: -; J: TRBJ2-7; D: TRBD1; V: TRBV4-3; DNA: TGCGCCAGCAGCCGAAACCGGGACAGTCCCTACGAGCAGTACTTC; CDR3: CASSRNRDSPYEQYF
size: few; J: TRBJ2-1; D: TRBD2; V: TRBV6-4; DNA: TGTGCCAGTATTCTTGAAATCCGGACTAGCGGATACAATGAGCAGTTCTTC; CDR3: CASILEIRTSGYNEQFF
size: -; J: TRBJ2-2; D: TRBD1; V: TRBV12-5; DNA: TGTGCTAGTGGTTTCGCGACAGGGGTTGACACCGGGGAGCTGTTTTTT; CDR3: CASGFATGVDTGELFF
size: few; J: TRBJ2-1; D: TRBD2; V: TRBV7-2; DNA: TGTGCCAGCAGCTTAGAAAAACTAGCGGGGCGGTCCTACAATGAGCAGTTCTTC; CDR3: CASSLEKLAGRSYNEQFF
size: -; J: TRBJ2-3; D: TRBD2; V: TRBV7-7; DNA: TGTGCCAGCAGCCGCGGGACTAGCGCAGATACGCAGTATTTT; CDR3: CASSRGTSADTQYF
size: -; J: TRBJ2-1; D: -; V: TRBV18; DNA: TGTGCCAGCTCACCATCCCGGGACAATGAGCAGTTCTTC; CDR3: CASSPSRDNEQFF
size: medium-sized; J: TRBJ2-5; D: TRBD2; V: TRBV19; DNA: TGTGCCAGTAGTGACATGCCGGGACTAACTAGAGGGACCCAGTACTTC; CDR3: CASSDMPGLTRGTQYF
size: -; J: TRBJ1-3; D: -; V: TRBV18; DNA: TGTGCCAGCTCACCATTTATCAGGGCCTCTGGAAACACTATATATTTT; CDR3: CASSPFIRASGNTIYF
size: few; J: TRBJ2-5; D: -; V: TRBV19; DNA: TGTGCCAGTAGTATGTCGAGGGAGACCCAGTACTTC; CDR3: CASSMSRETQYF
size: -; J: TRBJ1-4; D: -; V: TRBV6-6; DNA: TGTGCCAGCAGTCCCCCTCGGGGGGAAAAACTGTTTTTT; CDR3: CASSPPRGEKLFF
size: -; J: TRBJ2-1; D: TRBD1; V: TRBV12-5; DNA: TGTGCTAGTGGGATTCAATACGGGACAGGGGGCACCTACAATGAGCAGTTCTTC; CDR3: CASGIQYGTGGTYNEQFF
size: -; J: TRBJ2-3; D: TRBD2; V: TRBV7-2; DNA: TGTGCCAGCAGCGCGCGGGGGGCAAGCACAGATACGCAGTATTTT; CDR3: CASSARGASTDTQYF